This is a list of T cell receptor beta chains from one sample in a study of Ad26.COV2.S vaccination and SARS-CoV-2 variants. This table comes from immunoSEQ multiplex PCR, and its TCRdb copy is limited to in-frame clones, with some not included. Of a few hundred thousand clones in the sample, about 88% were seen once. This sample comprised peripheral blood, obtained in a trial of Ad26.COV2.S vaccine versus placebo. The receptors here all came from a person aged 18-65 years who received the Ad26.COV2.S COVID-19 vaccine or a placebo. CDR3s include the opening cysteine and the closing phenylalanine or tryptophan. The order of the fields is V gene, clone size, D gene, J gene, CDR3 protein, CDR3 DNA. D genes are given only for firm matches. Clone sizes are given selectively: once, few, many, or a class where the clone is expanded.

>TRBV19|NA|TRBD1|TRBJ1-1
CASTLQGRTEAFF
TGTGCCAGTACCCTACAGGGGCGGACTGAAGCTTTCTTT
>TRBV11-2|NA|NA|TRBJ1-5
CASSLESTDSNQPQHF
TGTGCCAGCAGCTTAGAATCGACGGATAGCAATCAGCCCCAGCATTTT
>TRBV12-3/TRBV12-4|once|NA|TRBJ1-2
CASSPQGRGGYTF
TGTGCCAGCAGTCCACAGGGACGGGGGGGCTACACCTTC
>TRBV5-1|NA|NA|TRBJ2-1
CASSLMTLGNEQFF
TGCGCCAGCAGCTTGATGACTTTGGGGAATGAGCAGTTCTTC
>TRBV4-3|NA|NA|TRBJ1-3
CASSPVVGGSGNTIYF
TGCGCCAGCAGCCCGGTGGTCGGGGGCTCTGGAAACACCATATATTTT
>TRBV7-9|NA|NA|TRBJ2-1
CASSHRTASYNEQFF
TGTGCCAGCAGCCACCGGACAGCCAGTTACAATGAGCAGTTCTTC
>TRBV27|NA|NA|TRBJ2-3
CASGFLRGPSHTDTQYF
TGTGCCAGCGGGTTCCTTCGGGGTCCCTCACACACAGATACGCAGTATTTT
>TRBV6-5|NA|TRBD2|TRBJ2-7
CASSYSKGAGGHEQYF
TGTGCCAGCAGTTACTCGAAAGGAGCGGGAGGCCACGAGCAGTACTTC
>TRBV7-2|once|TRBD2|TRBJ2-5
CASSLSGTGAETQYF
TGTGCCAGCAGTTTGAGCGGGACCGGAGCGGAGACCCAGTACTTC
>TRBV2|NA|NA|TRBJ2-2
CASSFQEGAAGELFF
TGTGCCAGCAGTTTCCAGGAGGGGGCGGCCGGGGAGCTGTTTTTT
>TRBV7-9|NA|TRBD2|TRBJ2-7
CASITGTSGYEQYF
TGTGCCAGCATTACCGGGACTAGCGGCTACGAGCAGTACTTC
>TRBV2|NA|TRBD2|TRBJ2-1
CASGGTSVGEQFF
TGTGCCAGCGGCGGGACTAGCGTTGGTGAGCAGTTCTTC
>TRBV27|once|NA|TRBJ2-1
CASSLLGPYNEQFF
TGTGCCAGCAGTTTACTTGGGCCATACAATGAGCAGTTCTTC
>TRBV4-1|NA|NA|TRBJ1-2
CASSQASWTDYGYTF
TGCGCCAGCAGTCAAGCTTCATGGACAGACTATGGCTACACCTTC
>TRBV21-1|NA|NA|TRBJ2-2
CASSKIGTAGGGNTGELFF
TGTGCCAGCAGCAAGATCGGGACGGCGGGAGGTGGGAACACCGGGGAGCTGTTTTTT
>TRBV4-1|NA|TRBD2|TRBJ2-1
CASSQTRLAGGYNEQFF
TGCGCCAGCAGCCAAACTAGACTAGCGGGAGGGTACAATGAGCAGTTCTTC
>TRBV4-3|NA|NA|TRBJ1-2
CASSQEPTAPYGYTF
TGCGCCAGCAGCCAAGAGCCGACAGCACCCTATGGCTACACCTTC
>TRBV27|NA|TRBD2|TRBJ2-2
CASGGEFTGELFF
TGTGCCAGCGGGGGGGAGTTCACCGGGGAGCTGTTTTTT
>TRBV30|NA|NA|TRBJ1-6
CAWSVSSLGTPLHF
TGTGCCTGGAGTGTATCCTCTCTTGGGACACCCCTCCACTTT
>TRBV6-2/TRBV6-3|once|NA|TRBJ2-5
CASSYSTTTETQYF
TGTGCCAGCAGTTACTCGACTACCACAGAGACCCAGTACTTC
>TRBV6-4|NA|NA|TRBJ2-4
CASEGLLAKNIQYF
TGTGCCAGCGAAGGCCTGCTAGCCAAAAACATTCAGTACTTC
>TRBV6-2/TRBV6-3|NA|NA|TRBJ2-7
CASSYSADTSYEQYF
TGTGCCAGCAGTTACTCTGCCGACACTTCCTACGAGCAGTACTTC
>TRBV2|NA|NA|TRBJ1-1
CASRVQGNTEAFF
TGTGCCAGCAGGGTACAGGGGAACACTGAAGCTTTCTTT
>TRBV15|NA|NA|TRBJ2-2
CATQERMNTGELFF
TGTGCCACCCAAGAAAGGATGAACACCGGGGAGCTGTTTTTT
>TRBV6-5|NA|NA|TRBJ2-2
CASSYGGAVGELFF
TGTGCCAGCAGTTACGGCGGAGCGGTGGGGGAGCTGTTTTTT
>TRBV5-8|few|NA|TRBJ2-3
CASSLAGGGADTQYF
TGTGCCAGCAGCTTGGCCGGGGGTGGGGCAGATACGCAGTATTTT
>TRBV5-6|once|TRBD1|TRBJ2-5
CASSLGTEETQYF
TGTGCCAGCAGCTTAGGGACAGAAGAGACCCAGTACTTC
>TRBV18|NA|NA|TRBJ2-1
CASKVGASLNEQFF
TGTGCCAGCAAAGTCGGTGCCAGCCTAAATGAGCAGTTCTTC
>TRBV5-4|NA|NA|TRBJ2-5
CASSLYGQETQYF
TGTGCCAGCAGCTTGTACGGGCAAGAGACCCAGTACTTC
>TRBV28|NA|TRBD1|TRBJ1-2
CASSPGQWGYTF
TGTGCCAGCAGCCCGGGACAGTGGGGCTACACCTTC
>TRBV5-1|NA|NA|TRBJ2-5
CASSPQGETQYF
TGCGCCAGCAGCCCTCAAGGGGAGACCCAGTACTTC
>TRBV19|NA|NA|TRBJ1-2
CASSTTGHGYTF
TGTGCCAGTAGTACTACAGGACATGGCTACACCTTC
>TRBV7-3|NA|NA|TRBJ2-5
CASSLRGNQETQYF
TGTGCCAGCAGCTTGAGAGGTAACCAAGAGACCCAGTACTTC
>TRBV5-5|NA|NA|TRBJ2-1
CASSLGGGIYNEQFF
TGTGCCAGCAGCCTTGGCGGCGGGATCTACAATGAGCAGTTCTTC
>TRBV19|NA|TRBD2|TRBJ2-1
CASMQTSGYYNEQFF
TGTGCCAGTATGCAGACTAGCGGGTACTACAATGAGCAGTTCTTC
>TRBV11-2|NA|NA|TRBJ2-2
CASSYWTGELFF
TGTGCCAGCAGCTACTGGACCGGGGAGCTGTTTTTT
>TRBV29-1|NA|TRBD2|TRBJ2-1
CSVEGGPSGYNEQFF
TGCAGCGTTGAAGGGGGTCCTAGCGGGTACAATGAGCAGTTCTTC
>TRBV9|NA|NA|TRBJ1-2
CASTPGQGNYGYTF
TGTGCCAGCACCCCGGGGCAGGGTAACTATGGCTACACCTTC
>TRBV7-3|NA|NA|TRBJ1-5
CASSLEVKRPQHF
TGTGCCAGCAGCTTAGAGGTGAAAAGGCCCCAGCATTTT
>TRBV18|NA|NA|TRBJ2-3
CASSPGADTQYF
TGTGCCAGCTCACCAGGAGCAGATACGCAGTATTTT
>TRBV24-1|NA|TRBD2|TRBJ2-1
CATSPTLAGVRNEQFF
TGTGCCACCAGCCCCACGCTAGCGGGTGTTAGGAATGAGCAGTTCTTC
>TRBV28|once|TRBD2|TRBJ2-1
CASSPSASGNNEQFF
TGTGCCAGCAGTCCAAGTGCCAGCGGGAACAATGAGCAGTTCTTC
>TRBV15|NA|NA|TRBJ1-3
CATSKNSNSGNTIYF
TGTGCCACCAGCAAGAACAGCAACTCTGGAAACACCATATATTTT
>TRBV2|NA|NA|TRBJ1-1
CASSDSGGYTEAFF
TGTGCCAGCAGTGACAGTGGAGGTTACACTGAAGCTTTCTTT
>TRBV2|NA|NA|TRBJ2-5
CASMYSTQETQYF
TGTGCCAGCATGTACAGTACTCAAGAGACCCAGTACTTC
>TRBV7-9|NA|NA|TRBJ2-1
CASSLQLLEQFF
TGTGCCAGCAGCTTACAGCTTCTTGAGCAGTTCTTC
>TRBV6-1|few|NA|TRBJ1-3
CASSETGSGNTIYF
TGTGCCAGCAGTGAAACAGGCTCTGGAAACACCATATATTTT
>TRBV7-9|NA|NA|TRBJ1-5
CASSLVGKDQPQHF
TGTGCCAGCAGCTTAGTCGGGAAGGACCAGCCCCAGCATTTT
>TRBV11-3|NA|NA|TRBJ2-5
CASSFEQETQYF
TGTGCCAGCAGCTTCGAGCAAGAGACCCAGTACTTC
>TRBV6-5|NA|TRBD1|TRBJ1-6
CASSSHRGSPLHF
TGTGCCAGCAGTTCCCACAGGGGCTCACCCCTCCACTTT
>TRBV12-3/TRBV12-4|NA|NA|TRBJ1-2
CASSLGSYGYTF
TGTGCCAGCAGTTTAGGGTCCTATGGCTACACCTTC
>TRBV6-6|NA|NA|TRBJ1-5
CASSLSNQPQHF
TGTGCCAGCAGTTTAAGCAATCAGCCCCAGCATTTT
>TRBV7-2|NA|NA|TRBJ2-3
CASSLSLANTDTQYF
TGTGCCAGCAGCCTGTCTCTAGCGAACACAGATACGCAGTATTTT
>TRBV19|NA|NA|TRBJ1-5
CASGGGGSQPQHF
TGTGCCAGTGGGGGCGGGGGGAGTCAGCCCCAGCATTTT
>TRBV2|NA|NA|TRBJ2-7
CASRRAHPGEQYF
TGTGCCAGCCGCCGGGCCCACCCAGGGGAGCAGTACTTC
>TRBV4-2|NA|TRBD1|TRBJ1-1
CASSAQQGENTEAFF
TGTGCCAGCAGCGCCCAACAGGGGGAGAACACTGAAGCTTTCTTT
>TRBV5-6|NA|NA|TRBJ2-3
CASSWISDSMGYF
TGTGCCAGCAGCTGGATATCGGACAGTATGGGGTATTTT